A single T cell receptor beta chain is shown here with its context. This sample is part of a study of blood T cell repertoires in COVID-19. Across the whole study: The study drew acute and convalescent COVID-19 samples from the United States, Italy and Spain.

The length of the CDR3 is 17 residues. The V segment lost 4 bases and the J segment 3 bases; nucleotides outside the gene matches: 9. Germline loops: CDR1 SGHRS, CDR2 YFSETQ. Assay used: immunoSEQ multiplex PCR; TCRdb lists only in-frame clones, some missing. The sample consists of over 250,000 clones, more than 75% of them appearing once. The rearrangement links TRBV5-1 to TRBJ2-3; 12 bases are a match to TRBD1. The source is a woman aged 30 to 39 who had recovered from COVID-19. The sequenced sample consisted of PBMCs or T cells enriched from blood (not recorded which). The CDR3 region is CASSLNGDRGQTDTQYF. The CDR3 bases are TGCGCCAGCAGCCTAAATGGGGACAGGGGGCAAACAGATACGCAGTATTTT.